The 19 T cell receptor beta chains below come from one sample, sequenced in a study of T cell repertoires in cytomegalovirus infection. TCRdb re-analysed the reads in MiXCR, keeping a single row per CDR3 protein. The sample has roughly 600,000 distinct CDR3 sequences, less than 25% seen once. Sequencing was carried out using CD8+ T cells from PBMCs. Source of these receptors: a human donor in good health (CMV status not recorded). Some clones in this sample may be carry-over from other donors' samples.

This rearrangement joins TRBV2 to TRBJ1-1; D remains unclear. The CDR3 is made up of 12 amino acids. Germline values: CDR1 SNHLY, CDR2 FYNNEI. With 7 bases removed from V and 7 bases from J, the gap between germline ends came to 13 bases. CDR3 DNA sequence: TGTGCCAGCACCGGACGATTTGATGAAGCTTTCTTT. It yields the protein CASTGRFDEAFF.

This clonotype showed up just once. The chain is built from TRBV12-3 or TRBV12-4 and TRBJ2-5; a possible D gene is TRBD2 (6 bases). The germline V and J ends were trimmed by 8 bases and 1 base, with 14 bases remaining between them. The CDR3 runs to 14 residues. CDR3 sequence: CASRQRVPQETQYF. The CDR3 region has the DNA TGTGCCAGCCGCCAGCGGGTCCCCCAAGAGACCCAGTACTTC.

Concerning this clonotype itself: A read error may be the cause here, since a much bigger clone is one base away. The rearrangement links TRBV7-8 to TRBJ2-5; 9 positions match TRBD2. CDR3 size: 18 residues. The germline CDR1 and CDR2 sequences are SGHVS and FQNEAQ. The CDR3 nucleotides read TGTGTCAGCAGCTTAGATCGGGCAGGCGGGGGGGACCAAGAGACCCAGTACTTC. Residues: CVSSLDRAGGGDQETQYF.

The V call is TRBV12-3 or TRBV12-4, the J call TRBJ2-5; maybe TRBD1 (8 bases). The germline V and J ends were trimmed by 5 bases and 2 bases, with 18 bases remaining between them. This CDR3 contains 16 residues. The CDR3: CASSPTGGGSQETQYF. The CDR3 nucleotides are TGTGCCAGCAGTCCTACAGGGGGGGGGAGTCAAGAGACCCAGTACTTC.

This clonotype was counted between two and nine times. The chain recombines TRBV14 with TRBJ2-5; D is perhaps TRBD2 (6 bases). CDR1 SGHDN and CDR2 FVKESK come from the germline V gene. V was cut by 0 bases and J by 4 bases, with 24 bases left in between. The CDR3 is 19 amino acids. CDR3 sequence (DNA): TGTGCCAGCAGCCAAGAGATACAGCGGGTGACCTCCGCGTCAGAGACCCAGTACTTC. Its protein product is CASSQEIQRVTSASETQYF. The variable domain in full, completed from reference TRBV14 and TRBJ2-5, reads EAGVTQFPSHSVIEKGQTVTLRCDPISGHDNLYWYRRVMGKEIKFLLHFVKESKQDESGMPNNRFLAERTGGTYSTLKVQPAELEDSGVYFCASSQEIQRVTSASETQYFGPGTRLLVL.

The rearrangement joins TRBV10-3 to TRBJ1-2, with D perhaps matching TRBD1 (6 bases). The V gene's germline CDR1 is ENHRY and CDR2 SYGVKD. The ends were cut back, 8 bases at V and 5 bases at J, with 18 bases in the middle. This CDR3 has 14 residues. Written as DNA, the CDR3 is TGTGCCATCCCCTCGACAGGTTTGAAGTATGGCTACACCTTC. This sequence encodes CAIPSTGLKYGYTF.

The V and J genes are TRBV10-3 and TRBJ1-5; TRBD1 agrees at 9 bases. This CDR3 spans 17 amino acids. Germline V gives CDR1 ENHRY, CDR2 SYGVKD. J gave up 0 bases and V 2 bases, and 5 bases lay outside the gene matches. CDR3 protein: CAISEKGTGHSNQPQHF. The DNA for the CDR3 is TGTGCCATCAGTGAGAAGGGGACAGGGCATAGCAATCAGCCCCAGCATTTT.

Comment on this clonotype: A much more abundant neighbour one base away suggests this may be a read error. V and J are TRBV7-8 and TRBJ1-1; no clear D. The V gene's germline CDR1 is SGHVS and CDR2 FQNEAQ. Trimming took 2 bases from V and 7 from J, leaving 20 bases between them. This CDR3 comprises 16 residues. CDR3 region: CASSLFQAQVGSEAFF. The CDR3 DNA is TGTGCCAGCAGCTTATTCCAGGCCCAGGTGGGCAGTGAAGCTTTCTTT.

This clonotype was detected ten times or more. This chain uses TRBV7-9 with TRBJ2-1; TRBD1 might be the D (6 bases). There are 14 residues in the CDR3. V was shortened by 10 bases and J by 3 bases, with 16 bases between the two germline ends. Germline V lookup: CDR1 SEHNR, CDR2 FQNEAQ (reference sequence). The DNA of the CDR3 is TGTGCCATCCCGGACCACAGGGTCTACAATGAGCAGTTCTTC. Protein product: CAIPDHRVYNEQFF. Full variable domain (remainder filled in from reference TRBV7-9 and TRBJ2-1): DTGVSQNPRHKITKRGQNVTFRCDPISEHNRLYWYRQTLGQGPEFLTYFQNEAQLEKSRLLSDRFSAERPKGSFSTLEIQRTEQGDSAMYLCAIPDHRVYNEQFFGPGTRLTVL.

This clonotype has just a few counts. The rearrangement uses TRBV20-1 and TRBJ2-1, with D possibly matching TRBD1 (5 bases). The CDR3 consists of 16 residues. V lost 0 bases to trimming and J lost 4 bases, with 16 bases between them. The germline gives CDR1 DFQATT, CDR2 SNEGSKA (reference sequence). CDR3 sequence (DNA): TGCAGTGCTAGAGATAGGGGTATCCCAAGGTACAATGAGCAGTTCTTC. Residues: CSARDRGIPRYNEQFF.

The chain carries TRBV29-1 and TRBJ2-2, with 8 positions matching TRBD1. The CDR3 extends over 13 amino acids. V lost 6 bases, J lost 6 bases, and 6 bases stayed unmatched. Germline CDR1 reads SQVTM; CDR2 reads ANQGSEA. The CDR3 reads CSVGTGGPGELFF. In DNA, the CDR3 is TGCAGCGTCGGGACAGGTGGGCCCGGGGAGCTGTTTTTT.

The chain is built from TRBV14 and TRBJ1-1; unclear D gene. The CDR3 loop spans 11 amino acids. V was pared by 3 bases and J by 3 bases, with 2 bases between. Germline V gene data show CDR1 as SGHDN and CDR2 as FVKESK. CDR3: CASSHHTEAFF. In DNA, the CDR3 is TGTGCCAGCAGCCACCACACTGAAGCTTTCTTT.

The chain carries TRBV28 and TRBJ2-3; 11 positions agree with TRBD2. CDR3 length: 18 residues. CDR1 and CDR2 (germline): MDHEN, SYDVKM. With V trimmed by 4 bases and J by 4 bases, 13 bases remained unmatched. CDR3 coding DNA: TGTGCCAGCAGTTCGATCATTAGCGGGGGGGCCTTCCCAGATACGCAGTATTTT. Encoded protein: CASSSIISGGAFPDTQYF.

The CDR3 nucleotides read TGTGCCAGCAGCTTGACTAGCGGGGGGAGCTCCGGGGAGCTGTTTTTT. It is translated as CASSLTSGGSSGELFF. The chain is built from TRBV9 and TRBJ2-2; TRBD2 agrees at 13 bases. Trimming removed 4 bases from V and 6 bases from J; junction bases left unmatched: 6. CDR1 is SGDLS, CDR2 YYNGEE, per germline. There are 16 residues in the CDR3.

Here the CDR3 reads CASRSTGDRILNTEAFF. As DNA, the CDR3 is TGTGCCAGCAGGTCTACAGGGGACAGGATCTTGAACACTGAAGCTTTCTTT. The chain is built from TRBV14 and TRBJ1-1; 8 positions match TRBD1. The V segment lost 6 bases and the J segment 0 bases; nucleotides outside the gene matches: 12. CDR1 and CDR2 (germline): SGHDN, FVKESK. The CDR3 extends over 17 amino acids.

This clonotype was picked up a small number of times. This sequence joins TRBV15 and TRBJ2-3; 16 bases are a match to TRBD2. The CDR3 runs 22 residues. Germline-derived CDR1 and CDR2 are LNHNV and YYDKDF (reference sequence). J was trimmed by 3 bases and V by 3 bases; bases with no gene match: 18. The CDR3 here is CATSRHPGLAGGPELPTDTQYF. CDR3 DNA sequence: TGTGCCACCAGCAGGCACCCGGGACTAGCGGGGGGGCCAGAGTTACCGACAGATACGCAGTATTTT.

Ten or more counts support this clonotype. The chain uses TRBV7-6 and TRBJ1-1, with D hard to call. The V end lost 3 bases, the J end lost 5 bases, and 13 bases lay between the germline ends. This CDR3 has 14 residues. Germline CDR1 reads SGHVS; CDR2 reads FNYEAQ. The CDR3 is CASSFGSLGTEAFF. The CDR3, as DNA: TGTGCCAGCAGCTTCGGGTCCCTCGGGACTGAAGCTTTCTTT.

This clonotype was seen many times. The chain is built from TRBV25-1 and TRBJ2-2; tentatively, D is TRBD2 (6 bases). Germline CDR1 MGHDK, CDR2 SYGVNS. The CDR3 has 15 residues. The V end lost 4 bases, the J end lost 6 bases, and 15 bases lay between the germline ends. The CDR3 DNA reads as TGTGCCAGCAGTGGTCGTGGGGGGAGTCCCGGGGAGCTGTTTTTT. Translating it yields CASSGRGGSPGELFF. The whole variable domain, filled in from reference TRBV25-1 and TRBJ2-2, reads EADIYQTPRYLVIGTGKKITLECSQTMGHDKMYWYQQDPGMELHLIHYSYGVNSTEKGDLSSESTVSRIRTEHFPLTLESARPSHTSQYLCASSGRGGSPGELFFGEGSRLTVL.

V gene TRBV29-1 combines with J gene TRBJ2-7; D could derive from TRBD1 or TRBD2 (5 bases each). Trimming stripped 6 bases from V and 3 bases from J, with 9 bases between. The V gene's germline CDR1 is SQVTM and CDR2 ANQGSEA. This CDR3 is built from 11 residues. In DNA form, the CDR3 reads TGCAGCGTCGGGACCGACTACGAGCAGTACTTC. Translation: CSVGTDYEQYF.